The 21 T cell receptor beta chains below were found in one sample sequenced in a study of T cells in Graves' hyperthyroidism and ophthalmopathy. Amplification of TCR beta CDR3 regions used RNA as the template. HTBI primers were employed in a first-round RT-PCR of the TCR CDR3. MiXCR, run by TCRdb on the multiplex PCR reads, gives a single entry per CDR3 protein. This sample carries 500,000 to 800,000 distinct CDR3 sequences, roughly 46% of them seen once, and the ten largest clones take approximately 7.2%. Sequenced input: peripheral blood or thyroid tissue (not recorded which). Every receptor here comes from an adult man with Graves' disease, either hyperthyroidism or ophthalmopathy (not recorded which).

This clonotype was detected ten times or more. V usage is TRBV2 and J usage is TRBJ1-1; weak D call: TRBD1 (5 bases). Germline V gene sequence: CDR1 SNHLY, CDR2 FYNNEI. The CDR3 is made up of 12 amino acids. With 4 bases removed from V and 4 bases from J, the gap between germline ends came to 7 bases. The CDR3 bases are TGTGCCAGCAGTGTAGGGACCACTGAAGCTTTCTTT. Amino acid sequence: CASSVGTTEAFF.

This clonotype was picked up many times. The rearrangement links TRBV12-3 or TRBV12-4 to TRBJ1-6; D not resolved. This CDR3 spans 14 amino acids. V was pared by 1 base and J by 5 bases, with 6 bases between. CDR3 region: CASSLGVHNSPLHF. The CDR3 DNA reads TGTGCCAGCAGTTTAGGGGTACATAATTCACCCCTCCACTTT.

This clonotype appeared many times. This chain uses TRBV29-1 with TRBJ1-6, with unresolved D. Trimming pared 0 bases from V and 5 bases from J, leaving 14 bases between. The CDR3 runs to 16 residues. The germline gives CDR1 SQVTM, CDR2 ANQGSEA. Here the CDR3 reads CSVEDEAGRDNSPLHF. In DNA, the CDR3 is TGCAGCGTTGAAGACGAGGCGGGGAGGGATAATTCACCCCTCCACTTT.

J is TRBJ1-4 and V is TRBV10-3; D is undetermined. Germline V lookup: CDR1 ENHRY, CDR2 SYGVKD. This CDR3 is built from 16 residues. Trimming removed 3 bases from V and 3 bases from J, with 14 bases in between. The CDR3 sequence: CAISDETAAPNEKLFF. The CDR3 bases are TGTGCCATCAGTGACGAGACGGCAGCTCCTAATGAAAAACTGTTTTTT.

This clonotype was counted only a few times. The chain combines TRBV7-9 with TRBJ1-4, with 10 bases lining up with TRBD1. The V gene end was trimmed by 5 bases and the J gene end by 6 bases; junction bases not matched to a gene: 9. Germline lookup yields CDR1 SEHNR and CDR2 FQNEAQ (reference sequence). This CDR3 has 16 residues. CDR3 nucleotide sequence: TGTGCCAGCAGCCAAACCCCCGGGACAGGGGATGAAAAACTGTTTTTT. Protein sequence: CASSQTPGTGDEKLFF.

V usage is TRBV20-1 and J usage is TRBJ2-5; tentatively, D is TRBD1 (5 bases). Germline CDR1 reads DFQATT; CDR2 reads SNEGSKA (reference sequence). The V and J ends lost 5 bases and 4 bases respectively, with 11 bases between them. The CDR3 sequence is 12 residues long. CDR3 amino acids: CSASLGPETQYF. The DNA for the CDR3 is TGCAGTGCTTCCCTGGGGCCAGAGACCCAGTACTTC.

The rearrangement joins TRBV20-1 to TRBJ2-5; TRBD2 is a possible D gene (5 bases). The germline CDR1 and CDR2 sequences are DFQATT and SNEGSKA (reference sequence). V lost 2 bases and J lost 3, with 10 bases in between. The CDR3 loop spans 13 amino acids. CDR3 sequence (DNA): TGCAGTGCTAGAATGTGGACTGAAGAGACCCAGTACTTC. Its protein is CSARMWTEETQYF.

This chain uses TRBV2 with TRBJ1-5, with no clear D. There are 13 residues in the CDR3. V was pared by 8 bases and J by 4 bases, with 12 bases between. The V gene's germline CDR1 is SNHLY and CDR2 FYNNEI. CDR3 residues: CASSDGQNQPQHF. The CDR3 DNA reads as TGTGCCAGCTCGGACGGCCAGAATCAGCCCCAGCATTTT.

The chain joins TRBV20-1 to TRBJ1-4; the match to TRBD1 covers 12 bases. The CDR3 totals 16 residues. Trimming removed 0 bases from V and 7 bases from J; junction bases left unmatched: 6. Germline loops: CDR1 DFQATT, CDR2 SNEGSKA (reference sequence). The chain's CDR3 is CSARDGTGGEGEKLFF. The CDR3 nucleotides read TGCAGTGCTAGAGATGGGACAGGGGGCGAGGGTGAAAAACTGTTTTTT.

In its sample, this clonotype was seen many times. The rearrangement uses TRBV2 and TRBJ1-2; TRBD1 is a possible D gene (6 bases). The CDR3 runs to 13 residues. CDR1 is SNHLY and CDR2 is FYNNEI in the germline V gene. Trimming shortened V by 8 bases and J by 2 bases, and 12 bases separated the two germline ends. The CDR3, as DNA: TGTGCCAGCCGATTTGGACAGAACTATGGCTACACCTTC. Its protein product is CASRFGQNYGYTF. The full variable domain, rest sourced from reference TRBV2 and TRBJ1-2, is EPEVTQTPSHQVTQMGQEVILRCVPISNHLYFYWYRQILGQKVEFLVSFYNNEISEKSEIFDDQFSVERPDGSNFTLKIRSTKLEDSAMYFCASRFGQNYGYTFGSGTRLTVV.

The chain carries TRBV29-1 and TRBJ2-6; D is uncertain. The length of the CDR3 is 12 residues. The germline gives CDR1 SQVTM, CDR2 ANQGSEA. The V gene lost 5 bases and the J gene lost 3 bases, with 5 bases spanning the gap. CDR3 sequence: CSVWDGANVLTF. CDR3 nucleotides: TGCAGCGTTTGGGATGGGGCCAACGTCCTGACTTTC.

CDR3 amino acids: CASTFGWNTEAFF. CDR3 bases: TGTGCCAGCACCTTTGGGTGGAACACTGAAGCTTTCTTT. V is TRBV2 and J is TRBJ1-1; D unresolved. Deletions cut 7 bases from V and 1 base from J, with 10 bases between. This CDR3 comprises 13 residues. Germline-derived CDR1 and CDR2 are SNHLY and FYNNEI.

This chain uses TRBV5-1 with TRBJ1-5; a possible D gene is TRBD1 (6 bases). This CDR3 spans 16 amino acids. Germline V lookup: CDR1 SGHRS, CDR2 YFSETQ. V was clipped by 0 bases and J by 7 bases, with 17 bases between them. The CDR3 sequence: CASSLGGALPGQPQHF. In nucleotides, the CDR3 is TGCGCCAGCAGCTTGGGGGGGGCACTACCAGGGCAGCCCCAGCATTTT. Full variable domain (outside the CDR3, taken from reference TRBV5-1 and TRBJ1-5): KAGVTQTPRYLIKTRGQQVTLSCSPISGHRSVSWYQQTPGQGLQFLFEYFSETQRNKGNFPGRFSGRQFSNSRSEMNVSTLELGDSALYLCASSLGGALPGQPQHFGDGTRLSIL.

This clonotype appeared many times. The V and J genes are TRBV7-9 and TRBJ1-2, with TRBD1 as a possible D gene (5 bases). CDR1 and CDR2 from the germline V gene are SEHNR and FQNEAQ (reference sequence). V dropped 5 bases and J dropped 3 bases, with 16 bases sitting between them. The CDR3 loop spans 15 amino acids. The CDR3 region is CASSSAGRWDYGYTF. Written as DNA, the CDR3 is TGTGCCAGCAGCAGTGCAGGGAGATGGGACTATGGCTACACCTTC.

About this clonotype itself: A single base separates this from a much larger clone, so it may be a read error. This chain connects TRBV20-1 to TRBJ1-2; TRBD1 agrees at 7 bases. The CDR3 has 14 residues. Germline lookup yields CDR1 DFQATT and CDR2 SNEGSKA (reference sequence). V shed 3 bases and J 4 bases; nucleotides not matched to a gene: 8. The CDR3 region has the DNA TGCAGTGCTAGTGACTCAAGGGGGCTCTATGGCTACACCTTC. This gives the protein CSASDSRGLYGYTF.

The rearrangement uses TRBV2 and TRBJ1-1; D gene uncertain. This CDR3 is built from 11 residues. Trimming removed 6 bases at V and 11 bases at J, with 13 bases between. In germline, CDR1 is SNHLY, CDR2 FYNNEI. CDR3 nucleotides: TGTGCCAGCAGCCGTCGGGGTGGTGCTTTCTTT. Translation gives CASSRRGGAFF.

This clonotype has ten or more counts. This chain uses TRBV7-9 with TRBJ2-2; no clear D. The germline V gene has CDR1 SEHNR and CDR2 FQNEAQ (reference sequence). Trimming cost V 0 bases and J 4 bases, with 9 bases left between them. The CDR3 consists of 15 residues. In DNA, the CDR3 is TGTGCCAGCAGCTTAGCTACGGGCGCCACCGGGGAGCTGTTTTTT. Translated: CASSLATGATGELFF.

The rearrangement links TRBV14 to TRBJ2-5, with 10 bases fitting TRBD2. The end of the DNA fits TRBJ2-7 better, so the J call may be wrong. CDR3 length: 17 residues. Germline CDR1 SGHDN, CDR2 FVKESK. The CDR3 is CASSSPVAGGPPYEQYF. In DNA form, the CDR3 reads TGTGCCAGCAGCTCTCCCGTAGCGGGAGGCCCCCCCTACGAGCAGTACTTC.

The chain links TRBV15 to TRBJ2-7, with 8 bases identical to TRBD1. The CDR3 runs 14 residues. Per germline, CDR1 LNHNV and CDR2 YYDKDF (reference sequence). V dropped 4 bases and J dropped 4; count of bases not matched to a gene: 6. The CDR3 sequence is CATSTGQGIYEQYF. DNA of the CDR3: TGTGCCACCAGCACAGGACAGGGAATTTACGAGCAGTACTTC.

This clonotype came up a few times. This sequence joins TRBV12-3 or TRBV12-4 and TRBJ1-6; perhaps TRBD1 as D (5 bases). V lost 6 bases and J lost 9, with 24 bases in between. The CDR3 is 17 amino acids. This CDR3 reads CASSPIGWGISGSPLHF. Here the CDR3 DNA reads TGTGCCAGCAGCCCAATTGGTTGGGGGATCTCGGGTTCACCCCTCCACTTT.

Of note for this clonotype: Germline and junction disagree at one end, which may indicate a read error. CDR3 in DNA: TGTGCCAGCAGTTTACTTGGCCCAGCACTCGAAGCTTTCTTT. This gives the protein CASSLLGPALEAFF. The chain uses TRBV10-3 and TRBJ1-1; D not certain. Germline V gene lookup returns CDR1 ENHRY and CDR2 SYGVKD. The CDR3 extends over 14 amino acids.